The clone carrying this T cell receptor (beta chain) appeared once. CDR1 is MDHEN, CDR2 SYDVKM, per germline. This CDR3 comprises 13 residues. The ends were cut back, 6 bases at V and 2 bases at J, with 9 bases in the middle. In the source study's methods: Counts of nucleated cells, estimated from reference gene primer amplification, were obtained. Method: immunoSEQ multiplex PCR; TCRdb's copy keeps in-frame clones and lacks some. For V, J and clone size, that table is used; D and trimming come from the DNA. The profile covers about 360,000 clones, with approximately 80% appearing a single time and roughly 1.2% taken by the ten largest. These data come from a study of blood T cell repertoires in COVID-19. The overall study: Sites across the United States, Italy and Spain contributed samples from acute and convalescent COVID-19.

V is TRBV28 and J is TRBJ2-3; D is undetermined. The TCR was taken from a human donor with acute or convalescent COVID-19. The donor label of this sample is uncertain. The sequenced material came from peripheral blood. The CDR3: CASRNIDTDTQYF. The CDR3 coding sequence is TGTGCCAGCAGGAATATAGACACAGATACGCAGTATTTT.